This T cell receptor (beta chain) came from a study of cytomegalovirus exposure and HLA in healthy donors. This CDR3 is 16 amino acids long. With 4 bases removed from V and 3 bases from J, the gap between germline ends came to 19 bases. Germline V lookup: CDR1 MNHEY, CDR2 SVGAGI. The PCR contained 60 Vbeta and 13 Jbeta primers. Assay used: immunoSEQ multiplex PCR; TCRdb lists only in-frame clones, some missing. The table has 200,000 to 250,000 clones, 60% to 80% seen once. The receptor comes from a male donor in good health and CMV-seronegative. Sequencing was done on a sample of PBMCs. The rearrangement joins TRBV6-5 to TRBJ2-7; D is undetermined. The CDR3 region is CASSWSRSTDDYEQYF. For the CDR3, the DNA is TGTGCCAGCAGTTGGTCGCGGAGTACGGATGACTACGAGCAGTACTTC.